This T cell receptor beta chain was observed in a study of blood T cells in healthy people across ages. Study as a whole: About one barcoded TCR beta cDNA was captured per two T cells.

Then a second PCR, running about 7 to 11 cycles, was carried out with a sample-barcoded 5' primer and a J-beta primer mix. Through a template-switch adaptor with 12 random nucleotides, each cDNA molecule received a tag. Every sample gave at least 2.5 million paired-end reads containing CDR3. TCRdb processed the 5' RACE reads anew with MiXCR; each CDR3 protein has one entry. The sample carries about 970,000 distinct CDR3 sequences, roughly 47% recorded once. This clonotype was seen a few times. Researchers report isolating at least 7 million PBMCs per sample. CDR1 DFQATT and CDR2 SNEGSKA come from the germline V gene (reference sequence). The length of the CDR3 is 14 residues. V shed 3 bases and J shed 5 bases, with 16 bases lying between them.

The sequenced material came from blood. The source of this sequence is a woman aged 55-70 years in good health. V and J are TRBV20-1 and TRBJ2-5, with D perhaps TRBD2 (6 bases). The CDR3 loop is CSASSEQRAETQYF. CDR3 coding DNA: TGCAGTGCTAGTAGTGAACAGCGGGCGGAGACCCAGTACTTC.